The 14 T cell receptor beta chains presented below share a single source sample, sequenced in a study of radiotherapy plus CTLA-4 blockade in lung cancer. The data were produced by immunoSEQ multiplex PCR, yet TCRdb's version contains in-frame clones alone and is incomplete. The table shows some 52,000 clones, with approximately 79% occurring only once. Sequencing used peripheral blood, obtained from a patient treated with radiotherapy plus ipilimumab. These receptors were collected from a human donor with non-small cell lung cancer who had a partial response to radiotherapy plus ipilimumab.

The DNA of the CDR3 is TGTGCCAGCAGGGGACTAGCGGACAATGAGCAGTTCTTC. Its protein product is CASRGLADNEQFF. The chain carries TRBV27 and TRBJ2-1; 11 bases agree with TRBD2. CDR1 is MNHEY and CDR2 is SMNVEV in the germline V gene (reference sequence). CDR3 length: 13 residues. V gave up 6 bases and J gave up 5 bases; unmatched junction bases: 0.

The CDR3 DNA sequence: TGTGCCACCAGCAGGACAGGGTCTAATGAAAAACTGTTTTTT. Its translation: CATSRTGSNEKLFF. The chain joins TRBV15 to TRBJ1-4, with TRBD1 matching over 7 bases. This CDR3 is 14 amino acids long. Germline CDR1 is LNHNV and CDR2 is YYDKDF (reference sequence). The J segment lost 3 bases and the V segment lost 3 bases, leaving 1 base of the junction unmatched.

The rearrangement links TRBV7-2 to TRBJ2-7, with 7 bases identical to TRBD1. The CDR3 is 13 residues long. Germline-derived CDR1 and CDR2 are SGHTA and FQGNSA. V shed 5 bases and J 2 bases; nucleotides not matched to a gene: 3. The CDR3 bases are TGTGCCAGCAGCCTAGGGACAGCCTACGAGCAGTACTTC. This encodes CASSLGTAYEQYF.

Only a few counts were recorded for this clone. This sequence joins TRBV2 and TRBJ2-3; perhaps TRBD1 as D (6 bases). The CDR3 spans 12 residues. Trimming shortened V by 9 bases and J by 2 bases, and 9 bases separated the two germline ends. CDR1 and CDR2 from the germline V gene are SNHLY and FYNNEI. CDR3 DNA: TGTGCCAGTAGGACAGTCACAGATACGCAGTATTTT. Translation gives CASRTVTDTQYF.

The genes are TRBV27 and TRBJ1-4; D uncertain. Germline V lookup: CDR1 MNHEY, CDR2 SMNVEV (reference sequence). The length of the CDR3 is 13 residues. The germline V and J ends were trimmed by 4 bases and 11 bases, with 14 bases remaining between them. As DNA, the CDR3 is TGTGCCAGCAGTTCTAAGCCGGGTTCCAAACTGTTTTTT. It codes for CASSSKPGSKLFF.

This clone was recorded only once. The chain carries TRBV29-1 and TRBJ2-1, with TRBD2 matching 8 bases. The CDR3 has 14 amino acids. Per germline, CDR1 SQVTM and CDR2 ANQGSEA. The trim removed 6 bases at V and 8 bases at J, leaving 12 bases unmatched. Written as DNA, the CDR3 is TGCAGCGTGTATTCGGGGGGGACCTCCCATGAGCAGTTCTTC. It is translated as CSVYSGGTSHEQFF.

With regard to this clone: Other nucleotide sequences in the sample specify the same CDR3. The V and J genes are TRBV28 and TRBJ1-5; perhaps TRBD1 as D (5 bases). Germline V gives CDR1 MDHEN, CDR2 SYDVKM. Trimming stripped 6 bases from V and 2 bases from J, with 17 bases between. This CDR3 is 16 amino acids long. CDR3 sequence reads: CASSPRGGHGNQPQHF. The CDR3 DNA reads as TGTGCCAGCAGCCCGCGAGGCGGACATGGCAATCAGCCCCAGCATTTT.

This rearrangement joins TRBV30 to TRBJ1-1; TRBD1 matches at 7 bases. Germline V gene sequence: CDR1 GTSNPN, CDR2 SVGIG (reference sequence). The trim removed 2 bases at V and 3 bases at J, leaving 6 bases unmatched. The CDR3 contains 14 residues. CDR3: CAWSPTGMYTEAFF. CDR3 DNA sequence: TGTGCCTGGAGTCCGACAGGGATGTACACTGAAGCTTTCTTT. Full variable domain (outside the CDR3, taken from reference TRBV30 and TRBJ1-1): SQTIHQWPATLVQPVGSPLSLECTVEGTSNPNLYWYRQAAGRGLQLLFYSVGIGQISSEVPQNLSASRPQDRQFILSSKKLLLSDSGFYLCAWSPTGMYTEAFFGQGTRLTVV.

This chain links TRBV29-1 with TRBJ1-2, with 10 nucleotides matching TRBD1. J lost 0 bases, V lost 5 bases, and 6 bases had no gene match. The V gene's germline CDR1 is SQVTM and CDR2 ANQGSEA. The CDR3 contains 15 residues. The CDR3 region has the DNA TGCAGCGTTTCCGGGGGACAGGGGCCTAACTATGGCTACACCTTC. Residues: CSVSGGQGPNYGYTF.

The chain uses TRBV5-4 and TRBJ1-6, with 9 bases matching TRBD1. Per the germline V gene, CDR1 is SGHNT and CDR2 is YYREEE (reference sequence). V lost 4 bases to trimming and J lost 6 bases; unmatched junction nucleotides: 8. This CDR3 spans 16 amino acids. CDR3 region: CASSIKTGGGNSPLHF. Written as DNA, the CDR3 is TGTGCCAGCAGCATCAAGACAGGGGGTGGTAATTCACCCCTCCACTTT.

The CDR3 is CAWGLSSYNSPLHF. The CDR3 DNA sequence: TGTGCCTGGGGTCTAAGCTCCTATAATTCACCCCTCCACTTT. The chain joins TRBV30 to TRBJ1-6; D not certain. The CDR3 runs 14 residues. The germline V gene has CDR1 GTSNPN and CDR2 SVGIG (reference sequence). V was trimmed by 5 bases and J by 0 bases, leaving 8 bases between them. Filled out from reference TRBV30 and TRBJ1-6, the complete variable domain reads SQTIHQWPATLVQPVGSPLSLECTVEGTSNPNLYWYRQAAGRGLQLLFYSVGIGQISSEVPQNLSASRPQDRQFILSSKKLLLSDSGFYLCAWGLSSYNSPLHFGNGTRLTVT.

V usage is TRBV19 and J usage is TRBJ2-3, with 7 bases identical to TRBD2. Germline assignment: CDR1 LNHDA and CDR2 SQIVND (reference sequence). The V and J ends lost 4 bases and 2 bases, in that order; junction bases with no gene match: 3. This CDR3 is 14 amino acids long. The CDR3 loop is CASSKGLPTDTQYF. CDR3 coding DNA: TGTGCCAGTAGTAAGGGACTACCCACAGATACGCAGTATTTT.

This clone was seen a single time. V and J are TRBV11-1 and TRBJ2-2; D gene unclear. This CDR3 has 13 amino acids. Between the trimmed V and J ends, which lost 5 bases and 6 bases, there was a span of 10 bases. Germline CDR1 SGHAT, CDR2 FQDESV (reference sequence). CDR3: CASSTQEAGELFF. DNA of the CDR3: TGTGCCAGCAGCACGCAGGAAGCCGGGGAGCTGTTTTTT.

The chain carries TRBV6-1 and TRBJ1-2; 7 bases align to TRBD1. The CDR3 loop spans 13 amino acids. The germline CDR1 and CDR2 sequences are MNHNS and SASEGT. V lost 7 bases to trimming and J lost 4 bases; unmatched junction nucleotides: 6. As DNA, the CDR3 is TGTGCCAGCACCGAAAGGGGGCTCTATGGCTACACCTTC. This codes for CASTERGLYGYTF.